The T cell receptor (beta chain) under discussion was sequenced for a study of T cells in women clearing cervical HPV infection (dated by TCRdb to between 2018 and 2020). Looking at the study overall: The cases were fewer than 30 women with histologically confirmed HPV16-related CIN3 or worse, and 2 of these cases were invasive cancers. For cases, the median interval between lesion detection and blood sampling was roughly 140 days, with an interquartile range of roughly 80 to 200 days. The 20 to 25 controls were women who cleared a single incident HPV16 infection within 12 months without developing precancer or cancer. The exploratory proof-of-principle case-control study was nested within the Guanacaste HPV Natural History Study in Costa Rica and compared TCR repertoires across cervical HPV16 outcomes. The parent cohort enrolled approximately 9,200 women aged 18 or older in Guanacaste, Costa Rica, during about 1992 to 1995 and followed them for around 7 years. Blood from cases was collected at the visit where the lesion was first found, while blood from controls was collected once the infection could no longer be detected. Since only a few of the women had HLA typing available, the possibility that HLA type was acting as a confounder could not be ruled out. Quality controls consisted of five blinded duplicates per group, for a total of roughly 60 samples made up of 50 participants and about ten replicates. A median age of approximately 30 years was observed in cases versus more than 37 in controls, and no significant differences in baseline characteristics were found. Cases and controls were matched on year of sample collection and on age within five years. What the study reported, not specific to this receptor: Random forest classifiers combining richness and V gene abundances distinguished cases from controls with an estimated AUC of about 0.79. The cross-sectional design could not show whether the associations came before the infection or were a result of it, and neither effector/memory subsets nor HPV-specific T cells were isolated. Because the number of T cells in each sample was unknown, differences in richness could reflect differing T-cell content rather than repertoire biology. CIN3+ cases had significantly higher TCR repertoire richness than controls across sequencing depths, but evenness did not differ between the groups.

Every participant had a single incident cervical HPV16 infection, and prevalent HPV16 infections were excluded. Cervical HPV DNA was detected by MY09/MY11 PCR, and genotyping was performed by dot-blot hybridization. Approximately 15 mL of heparinized blood were centrifuged, and the buffy coat was aliquoted, frozen at -30°C, then stored at -80°C. QIAGEN kits were used to extract genomic DNA from buffy coat specimens. With regard to this clone: The antigen this receptor binds is unknown.

TCR beta CDR3 regions were amplified by multiplex PCR using the immunoSEQ assay from an average of approximately 1,200 ng genomic DNA per sample. Primer bias was corrected in the assay by using a complete synthetic TCR repertoire to establish an amplification baseline. The amplicons were sequenced on the Illumina platform. Per the original workflow: Error correction of the sequences involved clustering with frequency ratios plus a modified nearest-neighbor algorithm, after which the sequences were analyzed in the immunoSEQ Analyzer using IMGT gene definitions. At each rarefaction depth, TCR richness and evenness were averaged over 20 rarefaction repeats, and samples with fewer sequences than the depth were excluded. Wilcoxon rank sum tests with FDR correction were used to compare relative abundances of V, D and J genes between the groups. For the blinded duplicates, the intraclass correlation was roughly 96% for TCR richness and averaged about 77% across roughly 65 gene segments. This is the immuneACCESS table as TCRdb keeps it, with only in-frame sequences that have V and J called. A part of the clones is gone; compared with another copy, unresolved V genes explain less than half, and the rest is unexplained. V and J calls and clone size are as listed in that table; D and trimming were resolved from the DNA. The sample table on file contains 25,000 to 35,000 clones. 15% to 20% of the sample belongs to the ten largest clones.

The sequenced sample was blood buffy coat. This TCR derives from a woman between 18 and 75 years old with a cervical HPV16 infection that either progressed to CIN3+ or cleared (not recorded which).

CDR3 DNA (partial): TGCAGTGCCAAGGGGGGGAGCCAGAAAGTTGGC. This sequence encodes CSAKGGSQKVG. The full CDR3 reads CSAKGGSQKVGYTF. Recombination linked TRBV20-1 to TRBJ1-2; a tentative D call is TRBD1 (6 bases match). The read is 3 residues too short to cover the CDR3 end, so that end is filled in from the germline J gene. The CDR3 goes from the cysteine to the phenylalanine over 14 residues. The 33 bases shown cover part of the CDR3, and their frame starts at base 1. The germline V gene (reference sequence) supplies CDR1 DFQATT and CDR2 SNEGSKA. V gives up 6 bases and J gives up 7 bases, and the segment between their germline ends measures 21 bases.